These T cell receptor beta chains were read from a single sample in a study of a mutant IDH1 vaccine in newly diagnosed glioma. Profiled with immunoSEQ multiplex PCR; TCRdb holds only in-frame clones, not every one. The repertoire holds roughly 54,000 clones, around four fifths seen once, with roughly 4% in the top ten. Their antigens remain unidentified. The specimen comprised PBMCs, sampled from a glioma patient whose treatment included an IDH1 peptide vaccine. Source of these receptors: a woman between 18 and 30 years old with glioma. Both conserved end residues are part of each CDR3. Fields, in order: clone size, D gene, J gene, V gene, CDR3 protein, CDR3 DNA. A D gene is named only where the DNA matches it firmly. Size is stated for part of the rows, as once, few or many counts, or as a class when the clone is expanded.

clone_size: .; d_call: .; j_call: TRBJ2-1; v_call: TRBV14; cdr3_aa: CASSQRGDHYNEQFF; cdr3_nt: TGTGCCAGCAGCCAAAGGGGGGATCACTACAATGAGCAGTTCTTC
clone_size: .; d_call: .; j_call: TRBJ2-5; v_call: TRBV7-2; cdr3_aa: CASSSPSRGGVKPKETQYF; cdr3_nt: TGTGCCAGCAGTTCACCCTCGCGTGGGGGTGTAAAACCTAAAGAGACCCAGTACTTC
clone_size: .; d_call: .; j_call: TRBJ1-5; v_call: TRBV18; cdr3_aa: CASSPIGGEGAPGPQHF; cdr3_nt: TGTGCCAGCTCACCAATTGGGGGAGAAGGGGCCCCCGGGCCCCAGCATTTT
clone_size: .; d_call: TRBD2; j_call: TRBJ2-7; v_call: TRBV9; cdr3_aa: CASSVAGGTSGFTGEQYF; cdr3_nt: TGTGCCAGCAGCGTAGCGGGGGGGACTAGCGGCTTCACGGGTGAGCAGTACTTC
clone_size: .; d_call: TRBD1; j_call: TRBJ1-1; v_call: TRBV7-2; cdr3_aa: CASSSWTGRGNTEAFF; cdr3_nt: TGTGCCAGCAGCTCTTGGACAGGGCGGGGAAACACTGAAGCTTTCTTT
clone_size: .; d_call: TRBD1; j_call: TRBJ2-7; v_call: TRBV7-8; cdr3_aa: CASSFQRDRVPYEQYF; cdr3_nt: TGTGCCAGCAGCTTCCAGAGGGACAGGGTACCCTACGAGCAGTACTTC
clone_size: .; d_call: .; j_call: TRBJ1-1; v_call: TRBV6-5; cdr3_aa: CASSYWGTEAFF; cdr3_nt: TGTGCCAGCAGTTACTGGGGCACTGAAGCTTTCTTT
clone_size: .; d_call: .; j_call: TRBJ2-7; v_call: TRBV5-1; cdr3_aa: CASSPRAGAYEQYF; cdr3_nt: TGCGCCAGCAGCCCCCGAGCGGGTGCCTACGAGCAGTACTTC
clone_size: .; d_call: .; j_call: TRBJ2-1; v_call: TRBV27; cdr3_aa: CASSLETASSYNEQFF; cdr3_nt: TGTGCCAGCAGTTTGGAGACAGCGAGCTCCTACAATGAGCAGTTCTTC
clone_size: .; d_call: .; j_call: TRBJ2-1; v_call: TRBV30; cdr3_aa: CAWTGGRLNEQFF; cdr3_nt: TGTGCCTGGACTGGAGGCCGGTTGAATGAGCAGTTCTTC
clone_size: once; d_call: .; j_call: TRBJ2-2; v_call: TRBV7-6; cdr3_aa: CASSARLVGNTGELFF; cdr3_nt: TGTGCCAGCAGCGCCCGACTAGTAGGGAACACCGGGGAGCTGTTTTTT
clone_size: .; d_call: .; j_call: TRBJ2-6; v_call: TRBV6-1; cdr3_aa: CASSEVTGANVLTF; cdr3_nt: TGTGCCAGCAGTGAAGTGACTGGGGCCAACGTCCTGACTTTC
clone_size: once; d_call: .; j_call: TRBJ1-2; v_call: TRBV21-1; cdr3_aa: CASSKAGHHYGYTF; cdr3_nt: TGTGCCAGCAGCAAAGCCGGACATCACTATGGCTACACCTTC
clone_size: .; d_call: TRBD2; j_call: TRBJ2-3; v_call: TRBV5-4; cdr3_aa: CASREEGAGGLNTQYF; cdr3_nt: TGTGCCAGCAGGGAGGAGGGAGCGGGGGGGCTAAATACGCAGTATTTT
clone_size: .; d_call: TRBD2; j_call: TRBJ2-3; v_call: TRBV5-4; cdr3_aa: CAIATSGRSDTQYF; cdr3_nt: TGTGCCATCGCCACTAGCGGGAGATCAGATACGCAGTATTTT
clone_size: .; d_call: .; j_call: TRBJ2-3; v_call: TRBV5-4; cdr3_aa: CASSLTRTDTQYF; cdr3_nt: TGTGCCAGCAGCTTAACTAGAACAGATACGCAGTATTTT
clone_size: few; d_call: .; j_call: TRBJ1-3; v_call: TRBV5-1; cdr3_aa: CASSLGTATSGNTIYF; cdr3_nt: TGCGCCAGCAGCTTGGGGACAGCCACCTCTGGAAACACCATATATTTT
clone_size: .; d_call: .; j_call: TRBJ1-2; v_call: TRBV2; cdr3_aa: CASSETRGSYGYTF; cdr3_nt: TGTGCCAGCAGTGAAACGAGGGGGAGCTATGGCTACACCTTC
clone_size: .; d_call: TRBD2; j_call: TRBJ2-2; v_call: TRBV6-5; cdr3_aa: CASRAWGGNTGELFF; cdr3_nt: TGTGCCAGCAGGGCTTGGGGGGGGAACACCGGGGAGCTGTTTTTT
clone_size: .; d_call: .; j_call: TRBJ2-1; v_call: TRBV25-1; cdr3_aa: CATGPGNEQFF; cdr3_nt: TGTGCCACCGGGCCAGGCAATGAGCAGTTCTTC
clone_size: once; d_call: .; j_call: TRBJ1-4; v_call: TRBV11-2; cdr3_aa: CASSHGQTLDEKLFF; cdr3_nt: TGTGCCAGCAGCCACGGACAGACTCTAGATGAAAAACTGTTTTTT
clone_size: .; d_call: TRBD2; j_call: TRBJ2-7; v_call: TRBV11-2; cdr3_aa: CASSSYSGGSYEQYF; cdr3_nt: TGTGCCAGCAGCTCGTACAGCGGGGGGTCTTACGAGCAGTACTTC
clone_size: .; d_call: .; j_call: TRBJ1-1; v_call: TRBV10-3; cdr3_aa: CAISESGVNTEAFF; cdr3_nt: TGTGCCATCAGTGAGTCAGGGGTAAACACTGAAGCTTTCTTT
clone_size: once; d_call: .; j_call: TRBJ2-7; v_call: TRBV19; cdr3_aa: CASSLGNRLEQYF; cdr3_nt: TGTGCCAGTAGTCTAGGAAACAGGTTAGAGCAGTACTTC
clone_size: .; d_call: .; j_call: TRBJ1-5; v_call: TRBV13; cdr3_aa: CASSLSGGDQPQHF; cdr3_nt: TGTGCCAGCAGCTTATCAGGAGGGGATCAGCCCCAGCATTTT
clone_size: .; d_call: TRBD2; j_call: TRBJ2-7; v_call: TRBV5-4; cdr3_aa: CASSINPTGTNSYEQYF; cdr3_nt: TGTGCCAGCAGCATAAACCCTACCGGGACTAACTCCTACGAGCAGTACTTC
clone_size: .; d_call: .; j_call: TRBJ2-7; v_call: TRBV5-1; cdr3_aa: CASSLEVWGEQYF; cdr3_nt: TGCGCCAGCAGCTTGGAGGTCTGGGGGGAGCAGTACTTC
clone_size: .; d_call: TRBD2; j_call: TRBJ2-7; v_call: TRBV4-1; cdr3_aa: CASKPSGSYEQYF; cdr3_nt: TGCGCCAGCAAGCCTAGCGGGAGCTACGAGCAGTACTTC
clone_size: .; d_call: TRBD2; j_call: TRBJ2-1; v_call: TRBV6-5; cdr3_aa: CASKRGTYNEQFF; cdr3_nt: TGTGCCAGCAAGCGGGGCACCTACAATGAGCAGTTCTTC
clone_size: .; d_call: TRBD2; j_call: TRBJ2-2; v_call: TRBV10-3; cdr3_aa: CAISGSRLAGGPNTGELFF; cdr3_nt: TGTGCCATCAGTGGTAGTCGGCTAGCGGGAGGGCCCAACACCGGGGAGCTGTTTTTT
clone_size: .; d_call: TRBD1; j_call: TRBJ2-7; v_call: TRBV6-6; cdr3_aa: CASSYGQGASYEQYF; cdr3_nt: TGTGCCAGCAGTTATGGACAGGGAGCATCCTACGAGCAGTACTTC
clone_size: .; d_call: TRBD1; j_call: TRBJ2-7; v_call: TRBV7-9; cdr3_aa: CASTVDRDPSYEQYF; cdr3_nt: TGTGCCAGCACCGTAGACAGGGACCCCTCCTACGAGCAGTACTTC
clone_size: .; d_call: .; j_call: TRBJ2-3; v_call: TRBV5-6; cdr3_aa: CASSLGLDTDTQYF; cdr3_nt: TGTGCCAGCAGCTTGGGGCTAGACACAGATACGCAGTATTTT
clone_size: once; d_call: .; j_call: TRBJ2-7; v_call: TRBV27; cdr3_aa: CASSFGTASYEQYF; cdr3_nt: TGTGCCAGCAGTTTCGGGACGGCCTCCTACGAGCAGTACTTC
clone_size: .; d_call: .; j_call: TRBJ2-7; v_call: TRBV7-2; cdr3_aa: CASSLDSGPAQQYF; cdr3_nt: TGTGCCAGCAGCTTAGATTCCGGACCTGCGCAGCAGTACTTC
clone_size: .; d_call: .; j_call: TRBJ1-2; v_call: TRBV4-3; cdr3_aa: CASSQEGGSGGYTF; cdr3_nt: TGCGCCAGCAGCCAAGAGGGGGGGAGTGGCGGCTACACCTTC
clone_size: .; d_call: .; j_call: TRBJ1-1; v_call: TRBV19; cdr3_aa: CASSIGSHTEAFF; cdr3_nt: TGTGCCAGTAGTATTGGTAGCCACACTGAAGCTTTCTTT
clone_size: .; d_call: .; j_call: TRBJ2-1; v_call: TRBV7-7; cdr3_aa: CASSLGTDSSYNEQFF; cdr3_nt: TGTGCCAGCAGCTTAGGGACGGATAGCTCCTACAATGAGCAGTTCTTC
clone_size: few; d_call: .; j_call: TRBJ1-1; v_call: TRBV9; cdr3_aa: CASSVDRNTEAFF; cdr3_nt: TGTGCCAGCAGCGTAGACAGGAACACTGAAGCTTTCTTT
clone_size: .; d_call: .; j_call: TRBJ1-1; v_call: TRBV14; cdr3_aa: CASSQALSRAFF; cdr3_nt: TGTGCCAGCAGCCAAGCTCTTTCTCGAGCTTTCTTT
clone_size: .; d_call: .; j_call: TRBJ2-1; v_call: TRBV5-1; cdr3_aa: CASSLMGTKNNNEQFF; cdr3_nt: TGCGCCAGCAGCTTGATGGGGACCAAAAACAACAATGAGCAGTTCTTC
clone_size: .; d_call: .; j_call: TRBJ2-1; v_call: TRBV7-2; cdr3_aa: CASSPVWRDDNEQFF; cdr3_nt: TGTGCCAGCAGTCCAGTGTGGAGAGACGACAATGAGCAGTTCTTC
clone_size: .; d_call: .; j_call: TRBJ1-4; v_call: TRBV4-1; cdr3_aa: CASSQDPGRTNEKLFF; cdr3_nt: TGCGCCAGCAGCCAGGACCCGGGGAGGACTAATGAAAAACTGTTTTTT
clone_size: .; d_call: .; j_call: TRBJ2-2; v_call: TRBV11-2; cdr3_aa: CASSPPWGELFF; cdr3_nt: TGTGCCAGCAGCCCCCCTTGGGGGGAGCTGTTTTTT
clone_size: .; d_call: TRBD1; j_call: TRBJ1-4; v_call: TRBV6-6; cdr3_aa: CASSSILTGGNEKLFF; cdr3_nt: TGTGCCAGCAGTTCGATTTTGACAGGGGGAAATGAAAAACTGTTTTTT